The 27 T cell receptor beta chains reported below all come from one sample, sequenced in a study of breast tumors, draining lymph nodes, adjacent tissues. MiXCR, applied by TCRdb to the multiplex PCR reads, yields one record per CDR3 protein. The sample carries fewer than 90,000 distinct CDR3 sequences, approximately 30% recorded once. Breast cancer patients provided tissue from their axillary draining lymph nodes. The sample comprised axillary lymph node tissue. These receptors were taken from a female donor with breast cancer. Some clones in this sample may be carry-over from other donors' samples.

Ten or more counts support this clonotype. The chain couples TRBV10-1 to TRBJ1-1; D gene uncertain. The germline V gene has CDR1 WNHNN and CDR2 SYGVQD (reference sequence). The CDR3 has 13 residues. Trimming pared 5 bases from V and 2 bases from J, leaving 9 bases between. The CDR3 nucleotides are TGCGCCAGCAGTTTCAAAACCAACACTGAAGCTTTCTTT. This encodes CASSFKTNTEAFF.

Details on this clonotype: With a much larger clone just one base away, this may be a read error. The chain uses TRBV6-1 and TRBJ1-3; D perhaps matches TRBD1 (6 bases). Trimming took off 5 bases at V and 1 base at J, with 18 bases between the two ends. CDR3 length equals 17 residues. CDR1 is MNHNS, CDR2 SASEGT, per germline. The CDR3 loop is CASSHGGRGRSGNTIYF. The CDR3 bases are TGTGCCAGCAGTCACGGAGGAAGGGGGAGGTCTGGAAACACCATATATTTT.

There are many counts of this clonotype. The genes are TRBV7-9 and TRBJ1-4; no definite D call. Germline V gives CDR1 SEHNR, CDR2 FQNEAQ (reference sequence). V was cut by 8 bases and J by 4 bases, with 14 bases left in between. CDR3 length equals 14 residues. The CDR3 loop is CASLGLGFNEKLFF. The CDR3 DNA follows: TGTGCCAGCTTGGGTCTGGGGTTTAATGAAAAACTGTTTTTT.

This clonotype was observed at least ten times. This rearrangement joins TRBV5-1 to TRBJ2-2, with TRBD2 matching over 8 bases. The V gene end was trimmed by 4 bases and the J gene end by 6 bases; junction bases not matched to a gene: 8. CDR1 and CDR2 from the germline V gene are SGHRS and YFSETQ. This CDR3 is built from 15 residues. CDR3 nucleotides: TGCGCCAGCAGCCTGGGGACTAGAGTGGCCGGGGAGCTGTTTTTT. It is translated as CASSLGTRVAGELFF. Variable domain in full (rest from reference TRBV5-1 and TRBJ2-2): KAGVTQTPRYLIKTRGQQVTLSCSPISGHRSVSWYQQTPGQGLQFLFEYFSETQRNKGNFPGRFSGRQFSNSRSEMNVSTLELGDSALYLCASSLGTRVAGELFFGEGSRLTVL.

This clonotype was counted ten times or more. The chain links TRBV12-3 or TRBV12-4 to TRBJ2-5, with TRBD1 matching over 10 bases. V shed 4 bases, J shed 4 bases, and the junction held 12 bases outside the gene matches. The CDR3 loop spans 17 amino acids. The CDR3: CASSSGRQGAVVETQYF. CDR3 bases: TGTGCCAGCAGTTCCGGAAGACAGGGGGCAGTCGTAGAGACCCAGTACTTC.

The table lists this clonotype with a few counts. The chain recombines TRBV28 with TRBJ1-5; TRBD1 matches at 9 bases. V was clipped by 3 bases and J by 3 bases; unmatched bases: 3. This CDR3 is built from 15 residues. From germline, CDR1 is MDHEN and CDR2 SYDVKM. In nucleotides, the CDR3 is TGTGCCAGCAGTTTTGGGACAGGGATCAATCAGCCCCAGCATTTT. It encodes CASSFGTGINQPQHF.

This clonotype appeared many times. The chain is built from TRBV7-2 and TRBJ2-3, with 8 bases matching TRBD2. The CDR3 runs to 16 residues. Germline V CDR1 and CDR2: SGHTA, FQGNSA. Trimming at V came to 2 bases and at J to 4 bases, leaving 8 bases not matched to a gene. The CDR3 here is CASSLRQLAAPDTQYF. The CDR3 DNA reads TGTGCCAGCAGCTTACGACAACTAGCGGCTCCAGATACGCAGTATTTT. The whole variable domain, filled in from reference TRBV7-2 and TRBJ2-3, reads GAGVSQSPSNKVTEKGKDVELRCDPISGHTALYWYRQSLGQGLEFLIYFQGNSAPDKSGLPSDRFSAERTGGSVSTLTIQRTQQEDSAVYLCASSLRQLAAPDTQYFGPGTRLTVL.

As for this clonotype: Likely a read error: the CDR3 ends without its conserved phenylalanine or tryptophan. The limits of the CDR3 on the DNA are not certain, so only TCRdb's listed CDR3 is given. The chain carries TRBV29-1 and TRBJ1-2; the table calls TRBD1, which could not be checked here. The CDR3 is 14 residues long, counting both termini. Per the germline V gene, CDR1 is SQVTM and CDR2 is ANQGSEA. The CDR3 loop is CSVGSIDSNYGYAL.

This clonotype has ten or more counts. The J gene is TRBJ2-3, the V gene TRBV5-5; no definite D call. Germline V gene sequence: CDR1 SGHKS, CDR2 YYEKEE (reference sequence). V lost 1 base and J 3 bases, leaving 6 bases between the germline ends. The CDR3 runs 13 residues. The DNA for the CDR3 is TGTGCCAGCAGCTTGCCTAGTACAGATACGCAGTATTTT. It translates to CASSLPSTDTQYF.

This clonotype was found many times. The chain employs TRBV4-1 and TRBJ1-5; possibly TRBD1 for D (5 bases). The CDR3 is 15 amino acids. The germline V and J ends were trimmed by 0 bases and 6 bases, with 12 bases remaining between them. CDR1 and CDR2 from the germline V gene are MGHRA and YSYEKL. The CDR3, as DNA: TGCGCCAGCAGCCAAGATCCCGGGGCGGGTCAGCCCCAGCATTTT. It encodes CASSQDPGAGQPQHF.

This clonotype was observed many times. V gene TRBV20-1 combines with J gene TRBJ2-3; either TRBD1 or TRBD2 may supply D (5 bases each). V lost 6 bases, J lost 13 bases, and 20 bases lay in between. The germline V gene has CDR1 DFQATT and CDR2 SNEGSKA (reference sequence). The CDR3 contains 12 residues. CDR3 DNA: TGCAGTGCCGCCGAGAGAGGGGTGGCGGAGTATTTT. Its translation is CSAAERGVAEYF.

This clonotype occurred many times. V usage is TRBV10-1 and J usage is TRBJ2-7, with 10 bases identical to TRBD2. V lost 8 bases to trimming and J lost 0 bases; unmatched junction nucleotides: 1. Germline V gives CDR1 WNHNN, CDR2 SYGVQD (reference sequence). This CDR3 is 13 amino acids long. CDR3 DNA: TGCGCCAGCGGGACTAGCGACTCCTACGAGCAGTACTTC. Amino acid sequence: CASGTSDSYEQYF.

In its sample, this clonotype was seen many times. J is TRBJ2-1 and V is TRBV20-1; D ambiguous. The CDR3 extends over 11 amino acids. The germline V and J ends were trimmed by 6 bases and 1 base, with 4 bases remaining between them. Germline CDR1 reads DFQATT; CDR2 reads SNEGSKA (reference sequence). CDR3 coding DNA: TGCAGTGCAGGGTCCTACAATGAGCAGTTCTTC. Residues: CSAGSYNEQFF.

This clonotype was seen at least ten times. DNA of the CDR3: TGTGCCACCAGTGATCCGGGACAGCTACGGGGTACGCAGTATTTT. It yields the protein CATSDPGQLRGTQYF. This sequence joins TRBV24-1 and TRBJ2-3; 7 bases line up with TRBD1. The CDR3 has 15 amino acids. Germline values: CDR1 KGHDR, CDR2 SFDVKD. Trimming took 3 bases from V and 8 from J; bases not matched to a gene: 10.

As to this clonotype: At one boundary the junction diverges from the germline segment, which might be a read error. The V call is TRBV12-3 or TRBV12-4, the J call TRBJ2-3; D unclear. This CDR3 contains 16 residues. CDR3 in DNA: TGTGCCAGTAGGTCCCCCGGGCTGGCAAGCACAGATACGCGGTATTTT. Translating it yields CASRSPGLASTDTRYF.

This clonotype was seen ten or more times. The genes are TRBV7-9 and TRBJ2-7; 9 bases are shared with TRBD2. CDR1 and CDR2 from the germline V gene are SEHNR and FQNEAQ (reference sequence). V dropped 1 base and J dropped 5; count of bases not matched to a gene: 6. The CDR3 is 15 residues long. The CDR3 coding sequence is TGTGCCAGCAGCTTAGATAGCGGGAGATTCCACGAGCAGTACTTC. Protein product: CASSLDSGRFHEQYF.

This clonotype was seen once. A junction boundary mismatches the germline segment, possibly from a read error. The chain employs TRBV7-2 and TRBJ2-3; D remains ambiguous. Per the germline V gene, CDR1 is SGHTA and CDR2 is FQGNSA. The CDR3 has 13 amino acids. The CDR3 protein is CASSTSRADTQCF. The DNA for the CDR3 is TGTGCCAGCAGCACCTCCCGGGCAGATACGCAGTGTTTT.

This clonotype came up many times. The V and J genes are TRBV12-3 or TRBV12-4 and TRBJ2-2; D remains ambiguous. The CDR3 has 14 residues. The germline V and J ends were trimmed by 1 base and 6 bases, with 9 bases remaining between them. This chain's CDR3 is CASSLGSGSGELFF. The CDR3 DNA sequence: TGTGCCAGCAGTTTAGGTTCGGGCTCCGGGGAGCTGTTTTTT.

This clonotype was recorded at least ten times. The V and J genes are TRBV4-1 and TRBJ2-7; D possibly corresponds to TRBD1 (6 bases). V was pared by 0 bases and J by 6 bases, with 21 bases between. CDR3 length: 17 residues. CDR1 and CDR2 from the germline V gene are MGHRA and YSYEKL. The CDR3 protein is CASSQEGVTGSFREQYF. The DNA of the CDR3 is TGCGCCAGCAGCCAAGAAGGAGTAACAGGGAGTTTTCGCGAGCAGTACTTC.

Only one count was recorded for this clonotype. Compared with germline, one end of the junction differs, possibly owing to a read error. The chain uses TRBV4-1 and TRBJ1-1; TRBD1 agrees at 8 bases. The CDR3 length is 15 residues. CDR1 is MGHRA, CDR2 YSYEKL, per germline. The CDR3 coding sequence is TGCGCCAGCAGCTTGCGGACAGGGATGAACACTGAAGCTTCCTTT. Translating it yields CASSLRTGMNTEASF.

The chain joins TRBV7-2 to TRBJ1-2, with 7 bases that match TRBD1. The CDR3 is 14 amino acids. Trimming cost V 1 base and J 3 bases; bases outside gene matches: 2. From germline, CDR1 is SGHTA and CDR2 FQGNSA. CDR3 nucleotides: TGTGCCAGCAGCTTAGGCGGGACAGACTATGGCTACACCTTC. Translation gives CASSLGGTDYGYTF.

Many counts were recorded for this clonotype. The chain combines TRBV9 with TRBJ1-4, with D possibly being TRBD1 (5 bases). CDR3 size: 15 residues. Per germline, CDR1 SGDLS and CDR2 YYNGEE. V dropped 4 bases and J dropped 5 bases, with 15 bases sitting between them. This CDR3 is CASSRKGPPNEKLFF. As DNA, the CDR3 is TGTGCCAGCAGCCGAAAGGGGCCCCCAAATGAAAAACTGTTTTTT.

This clonotype has at least ten counts. This rearrangement joins TRBV19 to TRBJ2-1; unclear D gene. V was trimmed by 6 bases and J by 2 bases, leaving 5 bases between them. Germline loops: CDR1 LNHDA, CDR2 SQIVND (reference sequence). CDR3 length: 12 amino acids. CDR3 protein: CASRGTYNEQFF. DNA of the CDR3: TGTGCCAGTAGGGGGACCTACAATGAGCAGTTCTTC.

V gene TRBV4-1 combines with J gene TRBJ2-1; no definite D call. The CDR3 extends over 16 amino acids. Trimming pared 0 bases from V and 4 bases from J, leaving 13 bases between. Germline V CDR1 and CDR2: MGHRA, YSYEKL. The CDR3 region is CASSQDVTGEYNEQFF. The CDR3 DNA reads TGCGCCAGCAGCCAAGATGTAACCGGCGAATACAATGAGCAGTTCTTC.

This clonotype was counted at least ten times. The CDR3 region is CASSVGTTSGRAYEQYF. CDR3 DNA sequence: TGCGCCAGCAGCGTGGGAACGACTAGCGGCAGAGCCTACGAGCAGTACTTC. This sequence joins TRBV5-1 and TRBJ2-7, with 9 bases aligning to TRBD2. V was clipped by 4 bases and J by 2 bases; unmatched bases: 13. Germline V gene data show CDR1 as SGHRS and CDR2 as YFSETQ. The CDR3 runs to 17 residues.

The chain is built from TRBV7-8 and TRBJ2-3; D unresolved. Germline CDR1 SGHVS, CDR2 FQNEAQ. The V end was cut by 4 bases, the J end by 3 bases, with 5 bases between. The length of the CDR3 is 12 residues. The CDR3 nucleotides are TGTGCCAGCAGCTCGACAACAGATACGCAGTATTTT. Residues: CASSSTTDTQYF.

There are many counts of this clonotype. The rearrangement uses TRBV6-2 or TRBV6-3 and TRBJ2-7, with D perhaps TRBD1 or TRBD2 (5 bases each). The CDR3 spans 17 residues. Germline V gives CDR1 MNHEY, CDR2 SVGEGT. Deletions cut 1 base from V and 6 bases from J, with 22 bases between. The CDR3 here is CASSYYGRGQGRREQYF. CDR3 in DNA: TGTGCCAGCAGTTACTACGGACGGGGCCAGGGAAGGCGCGAGCAGTACTTC.